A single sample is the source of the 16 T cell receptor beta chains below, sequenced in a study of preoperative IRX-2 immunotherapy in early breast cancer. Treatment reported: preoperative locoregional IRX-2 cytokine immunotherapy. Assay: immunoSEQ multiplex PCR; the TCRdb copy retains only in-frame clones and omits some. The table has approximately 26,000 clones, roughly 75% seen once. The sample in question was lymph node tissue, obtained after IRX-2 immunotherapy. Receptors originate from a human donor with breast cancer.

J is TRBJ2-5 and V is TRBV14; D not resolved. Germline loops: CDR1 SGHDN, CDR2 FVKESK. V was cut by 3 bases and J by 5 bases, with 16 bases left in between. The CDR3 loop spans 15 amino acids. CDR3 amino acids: CASSHLVSKSETQYF. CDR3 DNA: TGTGCCAGCAGCCACCTTGTGTCGAAGTCTGAGACCCAGTACTTC. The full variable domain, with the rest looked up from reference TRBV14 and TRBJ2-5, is EAGVTQFPSHSVIEKGQTVTLRCDPISGHDNLYWYRRVMGKEIKFLLHFVKESKQDESGMPNNRFLAERTGGTYSTLKVQPAELEDSGVYFCASSHLVSKSETQYFGPGTRLLVL.

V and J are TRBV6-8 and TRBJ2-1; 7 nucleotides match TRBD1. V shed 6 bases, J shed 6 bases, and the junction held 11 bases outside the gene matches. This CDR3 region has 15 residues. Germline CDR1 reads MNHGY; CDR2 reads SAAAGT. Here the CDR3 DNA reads TGTGCCAGCAGCAACAGGGGTTGGAGTAGCAATGAGCAGTTCTTC. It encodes CASSNRGWSSNEQFF.

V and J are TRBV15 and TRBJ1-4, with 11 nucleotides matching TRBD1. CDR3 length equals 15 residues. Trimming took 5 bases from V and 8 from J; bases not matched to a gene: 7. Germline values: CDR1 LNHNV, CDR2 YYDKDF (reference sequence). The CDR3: CATSGFGTGGEKLFF. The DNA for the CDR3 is TGTGCCACCAGCGGATTCGGGACAGGGGGGGAAAAACTGTTTTTT.

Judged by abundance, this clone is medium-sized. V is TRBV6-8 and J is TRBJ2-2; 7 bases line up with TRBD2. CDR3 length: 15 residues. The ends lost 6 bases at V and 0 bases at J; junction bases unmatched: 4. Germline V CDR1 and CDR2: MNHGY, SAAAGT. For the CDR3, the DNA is TGTGCCAGCAGGCGGGACTATCCGAACACCGGGGAGCTGTTTTTT. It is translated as CASRRDYPNTGELFF.

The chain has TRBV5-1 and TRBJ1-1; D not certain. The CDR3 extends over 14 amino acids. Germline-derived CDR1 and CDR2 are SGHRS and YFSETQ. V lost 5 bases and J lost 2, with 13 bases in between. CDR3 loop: CASSTLGYNTEAFF. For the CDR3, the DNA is TGCGCCAGCAGTACGCTGGGGTACAACACTGAAGCTTTCTTT.

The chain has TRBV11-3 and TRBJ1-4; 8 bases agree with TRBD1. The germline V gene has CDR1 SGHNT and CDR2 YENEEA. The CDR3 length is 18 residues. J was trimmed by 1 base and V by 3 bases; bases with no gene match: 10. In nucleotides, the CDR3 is TGTGCCAGCAGCTTGCGGCAGGGGGCGAGAGGAACTAATGAAAAACTGTTTTTT. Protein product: CASSLRQGARGTNEKLFF.

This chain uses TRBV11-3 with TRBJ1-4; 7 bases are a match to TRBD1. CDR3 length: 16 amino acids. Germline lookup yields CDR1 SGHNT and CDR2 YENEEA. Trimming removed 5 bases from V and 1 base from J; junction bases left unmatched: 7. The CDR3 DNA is TGTGCCAGCAGCACGACAGGGCTGGTAACTAATGAAAAACTGTTTTTT. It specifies CASSTTGLVTNEKLFF.

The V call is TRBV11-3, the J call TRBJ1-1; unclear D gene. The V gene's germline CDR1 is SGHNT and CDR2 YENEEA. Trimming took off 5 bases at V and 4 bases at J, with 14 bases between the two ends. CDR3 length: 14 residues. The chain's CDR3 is CASSPTDRATEAFF. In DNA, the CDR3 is TGTGCCAGCAGCCCGACGGACCGGGCCACTGAAGCTTTCTTT.

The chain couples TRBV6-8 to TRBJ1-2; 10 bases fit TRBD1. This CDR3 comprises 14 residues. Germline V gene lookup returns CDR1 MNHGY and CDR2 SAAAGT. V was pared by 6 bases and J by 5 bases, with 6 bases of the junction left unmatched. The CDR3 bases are TGTGCCAGCAGGGGACAGGGGAAGAGTTATGGCTACACCTTC. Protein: CASRGQGKSYGYTF.

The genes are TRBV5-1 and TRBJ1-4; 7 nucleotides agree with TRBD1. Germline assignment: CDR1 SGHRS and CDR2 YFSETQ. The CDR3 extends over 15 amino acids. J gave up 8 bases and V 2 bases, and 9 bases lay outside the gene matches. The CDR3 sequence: CASSFGLTGVEKLFF. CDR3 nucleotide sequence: TGCGCCAGCAGCTTCGGTCTTACAGGGGTGGAAAAACTGTTTTTT.

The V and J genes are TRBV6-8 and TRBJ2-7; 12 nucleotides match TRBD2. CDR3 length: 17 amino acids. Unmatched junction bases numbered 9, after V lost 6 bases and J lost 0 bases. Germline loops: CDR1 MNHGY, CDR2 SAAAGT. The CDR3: CASSRYKTSGSSYEQYF. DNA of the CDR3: TGTGCCAGCAGCCGATACAAGACTAGCGGGAGCTCCTACGAGCAGTACTTC.

CDR3 in amino acids: CASSGLILDRDLGYTF. The CDR3 DNA is TGTGCCAGCAGCGGACTGATCTTGGACAGGGATCTTGGCTACACCTTC. V and J are TRBV11-3 and TRBJ1-2; the match to TRBD1 covers 8 bases. The germline V gene has CDR1 SGHNT and CDR2 YENEEA. Trimming took 5 bases from V and 7 from J; bases not matched to a gene: 15. The CDR3 sequence is 16 residues long.

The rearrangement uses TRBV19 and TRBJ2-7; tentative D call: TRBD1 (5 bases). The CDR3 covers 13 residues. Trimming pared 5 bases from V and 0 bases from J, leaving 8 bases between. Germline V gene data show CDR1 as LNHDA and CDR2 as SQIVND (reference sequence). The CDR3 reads CASSWQGSYEQYF. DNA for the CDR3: TGTGCCAGTAGTTGGCAGGGCTCCTACGAGCAGTACTTC. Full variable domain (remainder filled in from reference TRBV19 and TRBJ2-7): DGGITQSPKYLFRKEGQNVTLSCEQNLNHDAMYWYRQDPGQGLRLIYYSQIVNDFQKGDIAEGYSVSREKKESFPLTVTSAQKNPTAFYLCASSWQGSYEQYFGPGTRLTVT.

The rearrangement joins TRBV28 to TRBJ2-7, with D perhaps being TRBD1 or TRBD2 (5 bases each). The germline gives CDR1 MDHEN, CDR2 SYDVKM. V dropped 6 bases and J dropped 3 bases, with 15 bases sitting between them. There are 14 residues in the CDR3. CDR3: CASSDPGPDYEQYF. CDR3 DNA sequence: TGTGCCAGCAGCGACCCGGGACCAGACTACGAGCAGTACTTC. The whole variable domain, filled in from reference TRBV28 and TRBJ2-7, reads DVKVTQSSRYLVKRTGEKVFLECVQDMDHENMFWYRQDPGLGLRLIYFSYDVKMKEKGDIPEGYSVSREKKERFSLILESASTNQTSMYLCASSDPGPDYEQYFGPGTRLTVT.

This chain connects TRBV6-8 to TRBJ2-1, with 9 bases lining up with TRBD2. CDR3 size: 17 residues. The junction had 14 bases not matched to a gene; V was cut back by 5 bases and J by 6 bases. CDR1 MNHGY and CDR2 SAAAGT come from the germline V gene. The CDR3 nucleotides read TGTGCCAGCAGTACCACCCCTTTGGCGGGAGGGATCAATGAGCAGTTCTTC. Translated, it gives CASSTTPLAGGINEQFF.

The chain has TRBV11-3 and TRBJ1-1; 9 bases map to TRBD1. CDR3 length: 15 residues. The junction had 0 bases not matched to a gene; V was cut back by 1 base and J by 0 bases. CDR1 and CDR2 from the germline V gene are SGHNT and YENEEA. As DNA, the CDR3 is TGTGCCAGCAGCTTAGGACAGGGGGTGAACACTGAAGCTTTCTTT. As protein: CASSLGQGVNTEAFF.